One sample yielded the 29 T cell receptor beta chains listed below, sequenced in a study of Ad26.COV2.S vaccination and SARS-CoV-2 variants. Documented treatment: around 19 received Ad26.COV2.S at low or high dose, single or two shots; roughly five received placebo; per-sample allocation not given. Sampling took place 63 days after the first vaccine or placebo injection. The repertoire was sequenced with immunoSEQ multiplex PCR; TCRdb's copy has only in-frame clones and lacks some. The sample yields hundreds of thousands of clones, around 89% seen once. The sample in question was peripheral blood, obtained in a trial of Ad26.COV2.S vaccine versus placebo. These receptors were obtained from a person between 18 and 65 years old who received the Ad26.COV2.S COVID-19 vaccine or a placebo.

This CDR3 reads CASSLGTGVEAFF. For the CDR3, the DNA is TGTGCCAGCAGCTTAGGGACAGGGGTTGAAGCTTTCTTT. This sequence joins TRBV11-2 and TRBJ1-1, with 9 bases that match TRBD1. CDR1 is SGHAT, CDR2 FQNNGV, per germline. CDR3 length equals 13 residues. J lost 7 bases, V lost 1 base, and 1 base had no gene match. The full variable domain, its missing parts supplied by reference TRBV11-2 and TRBJ1-1, is EAGVAQSPRYKIIEKRQSVAFWCNPISGHATLYWYQQILGQGPKLLIQFQNNGVVDDSQLPKDRFSAERLKGVDSTLKIQPAKLEDSAVYLCASSLGTGVEAFFGQGTRLTVV.

The chain carries TRBV27 and TRBJ2-5; 11 bases fit TRBD2. The CDR3 covers 15 residues. V shed 5 bases, J shed 2 bases, and the junction held 4 bases outside the gene matches. Germline CDR1 MNHEY, CDR2 SMNVEV (reference sequence). As DNA, the CDR3 is TGTGCCAGCAGTCGAACTAGCGGGGGACAAGAGACCCAGTACTTC. Protein sequence: CASSRTSGGQETQYF.

The V and J genes are TRBV7-9 and TRBJ2-1; D not resolved. The CDR3 has 13 amino acids. From germline, CDR1 is SEHNR and CDR2 FQNEAQ (reference sequence). The CDR3 DNA sequence: TGTGCGCTACAAGCACGCTCCTACAATGAGCAGTTCTTC. Translated, it gives CALQARSYNEQFF.

The chain employs TRBV5-1 and TRBJ2-7; 9 bases are shared with TRBD1. V shed 6 bases and J 2 bases; nucleotides not matched to a gene: 6. The CDR3 runs to 14 residues. Germline CDR1 SGHRS, CDR2 YFSETQ. CDR3 DNA sequence: TGCGCCAGCACGGGGACAGGGCCTACCTACGAGCAGTACTTC. The encoded protein is CASTGTGPTYEQYF.

This clone was seen only once. The chain employs TRBV6-5 and TRBJ2-7; D call uncertain. The CDR3 contains 12 residues. Deletions cut 6 bases from V and 5 bases from J, with 11 bases between. The germline CDR1 and CDR2 sequences are MNHEY and SVGAGI. CDR3 sequence (DNA): TGTGCCAGCAGCCCACCTAGGAACGAGCAGTACTTC. Amino acids: CASSPPRNEQYF.

The chain uses TRBV30 and TRBJ2-6; D tentatively reads TRBD1 or TRBD2 (5 bases each). The germline V gene has CDR1 GTSNPN and CDR2 SVGIG (reference sequence). Trimming shortened V by 0 bases and J by 0 bases, and 15 bases separated the two germline ends. CDR3 length: 18 residues. This chain's CDR3 is CAWSVPRIGTSGANVLTF. Here the CDR3 DNA reads TGTGCCTGGAGTGTACCCAGGATTGGGACCTCTGGGGCCAACGTCCTGACTTTC. The full variable domain, rest sourced from reference TRBV30 and TRBJ2-6, is SQTIHQWPATLVQPVGSPLSLECTVEGTSNPNLYWYRQAAGRGLQLLFYSVGIGQISSEVPQNLSASRPQDRQFILSSKKLLLSDSGFYLCAWSVPRIGTSGANVLTFGAGSRLTVL.

About this clone: The same CDR3 arises from other DNA sequences in this sample as well. The rearrangement uses TRBV19 and TRBJ2-7; D gene uncertain. Trimming pared 3 bases from V and 1 base from J, leaving 10 bases between. There are 14 residues in the CDR3. Germline CDR1 is LNHDA and CDR2 is SQIVND (reference sequence). CDR3 coding DNA: TGTGCCAGTAGTATGCGTGGGCCTTCCTACGAGCAGTACTTC. This encodes CASSMRGPSYEQYF.

This clone showed up just once. V and J are TRBV27 and TRBJ2-1; TRBD2 aligns across 9 bases. The CDR3 sequence is 18 residues long. The V segment lost 0 bases and the J segment 8 bases; nucleotides outside the gene matches: 14. Germline values: CDR1 MNHEY, CDR2 SMNVEV (reference sequence). CDR3 region: CASSLSPWLAGGRDEQFF. The CDR3 DNA sequence: TGTGCCAGCAGTTTATCCCCGTGGTTGGCGGGGGGGCGAGATGAGCAGTTCTTC.

This chain uses TRBV19 with TRBJ2-3; D possibly uses TRBD1 or TRBD2 (5 bases each). The V end was cut by 5 bases, the J end by 3 bases, with 18 bases between. The CDR3 covers 16 residues. Per the germline V gene, CDR1 is LNHDA and CDR2 is SQIVND (reference sequence). CDR3 nucleotide sequence: TGTGCCAGTAGTCCAAGGGACGGAGCAGGGACAGATACGCAGTATTTT. This codes for CASSPRDGAGTDTQYF.

Written as DNA, the CDR3 is TGTGCCAGCACCCAAGGGGGACTAGACAACAATGAGCAGTTCTTC. This translates into CASTQGGLDNNEQFF. The rearrangement joins TRBV27 to TRBJ2-1; 8 bases are a match to TRBD2. This CDR3 is built from 15 residues. CDR1 MNHEY and CDR2 SMNVEV come from the germline V gene (reference sequence). V dropped 7 bases and J dropped 5; count of bases not matched to a gene: 10.

The chain carries TRBV7-6 and TRBJ2-2, with TRBD2 as a possible D gene (6 bases). The CDR3 covers 12 residues. V was pared by 5 bases and J by 7 bases, with 8 bases between. The V gene's germline CDR1 is SGHVS and CDR2 FNYEAQ. In DNA form, the CDR3 reads TGTGCCAGCAGCATCGGGAGCGGGGAGCTGTTTTTT. This encodes CASSIGSGELFF. Full variable domain (outside the CDR3, taken from reference TRBV7-6 and TRBJ2-2): GAGVSQSPRYKVTKRGQDVALRCDPISGHVSLYWYRQALGQGPEFLTYFNYEAQQDKSGLPNDRFSAERPEGSISTLTIQRTEQRDSAMYRCASSIGSGELFFGEGSRLTVL.

In nucleotides, the CDR3 is TGTGCCACCAGCAGACAGGGACAGGGATTTTCTGGCTACACCTTC. As protein: CATSRQGQGFSGYTF. This chain uses TRBV15 with TRBJ1-2; 9 bases fit TRBD1. This CDR3 has 15 amino acids. Germline loops: CDR1 LNHNV, CDR2 YYDKDF (reference sequence). V dropped 2 bases and J dropped 7; count of bases not matched to a gene: 8.

This clone was detected only once. The genes are TRBV5-6 and TRBJ2-5, with D maybe TRBD1 (6 bases). Trimming shortened V by 4 bases and J by 1 base, and 14 bases separated the two germline ends. The CDR3 has 15 residues. Per germline, CDR1 SGHDT and CDR2 YYEEEE. The CDR3 loop reads CASSHGTLSQETQYF. As DNA, the CDR3 is TGTGCCAGCAGCCACGGGACACTCTCCCAAGAGACCCAGTACTTC.

The CDR3 coding sequence is TGTGCCAGCAGCCCCCGGGACTGGCACAATGAGCAGTTCTTC. As protein: CASSPRDWHNEQFF. J is TRBJ2-1 and V is TRBV3-1 (or the pseudogene TRBV3-2), with D perhaps matching TRBD2 (6 bases). CDR3 length: 14 residues. Germline assignment: CDR1 LGHDT and CDR2 YNNKEL (reference sequence). Between the trimmed V and J ends, which lost 4 bases and 5 bases, there was a span of 12 bases.

The rearrangement uses TRBV7-8 and TRBJ1-2; D perhaps matches TRBD1 (6 bases). Trimming cost V 2 bases and J 1 base, with 17 bases left between them. The germline gives CDR1 SGHVS, CDR2 FQNEAQ. The CDR3 covers 17 residues. Written as DNA, the CDR3 is TGTGCCAGCAGCTTAAGGGGCAGGGGAACACTTAACTATGGCTACACCTTC. This codes for CASSLRGRGTLNYGYTF.

J is TRBJ1-2 and V is TRBV19, with D perhaps TRBD1 (6 bases). Per the germline V gene, CDR1 is LNHDA and CDR2 is SQIVND (reference sequence). With 8 bases removed from V and 4 bases from J, the gap between germline ends came to 17 bases. The CDR3 is made up of 14 amino acids. CDR3 nucleotide sequence: TGTGCCAGTGGCTTACAGGGAACGGGCTATGGCTACACCTTC. Translating it yields CASGLQGTGYGYTF.

The CDR3 sequence is CASSLDYSDTQYF. As DNA, the CDR3 is TGTGCCAGCAGCCTGGACTATTCAGATACGCAGTATTTT. This sequence joins TRBV7-3 and TRBJ2-3; D is perhaps TRBD2 (6 bases). The V gene lost 5 bases and the J gene lost 4 bases, with 10 bases spanning the gap. CDR3 size: 13 residues. Germline-derived CDR1 and CDR2 are SGHTA and FQGTGA.

The V and J genes are TRBV3-1 (or the pseudogene TRBV3-2) and TRBJ1-6; possible D gene TRBD1, 5 bases. The CDR3 extends over 14 amino acids. Trimming left V 1 base short and J 10 bases short, with 11 bases between. The germline gives CDR1 LGHDT, CDR2 YNNKEL (reference sequence). This CDR3 reads CASSQVQGGSPLHF. CDR3 nucleotide sequence: TGTGCCAGCAGCCAAGTGCAGGGTGGCTCACCCCTCCACTTT.

This clone was detected a few times. This sequence joins TRBV3-1 (or the pseudogene TRBV3-2) and TRBJ1-1; no definite D call. Germline V CDR1 and CDR2: LGHDT, YNNKEL (reference sequence). CDR3 length: 12 amino acids. With 4 bases removed from V and 3 bases from J, the gap between germline ends came to 6 bases. CDR3 loop: CASSRGYTEAFF. CDR3 sequence (DNA): TGTGCCAGCAGCCGTGGGTACACTGAAGCTTTCTTT.

The V gene is TRBV30, the J gene TRBJ2-7, with unresolved D. The CDR3 is 13 amino acids. The ends were cut back, 0 bases at V and 5 bases at J, with 11 bases in the middle. CDR1 and CDR2 from the germline V gene are GTSNPN and SVGIG (reference sequence). The CDR3 bases are TGTGCCTGGAGTGTAGGGCTCCCAAACGAGCAGTACTTC. Its translation: CAWSVGLPNEQYF.

The chain couples TRBV18 to TRBJ1-1, with 8 nucleotides matching TRBD1. V lost 3 bases to trimming and J lost 11 bases; unmatched junction nucleotides: 5. This CDR3 is built from 12 residues. Germline CDR1 KGHSH, CDR2 LQKENI. For the CDR3, the DNA is TGTGCCAGCTCACCTCAGGGGGCTGGGGCTTTCTTT. Amino acids: CASSPQGAGAFF.

V usage is TRBV29-1 and J usage is TRBJ2-2; 9 bases are a match to TRBD1. Unmatched junction bases numbered 3, after V lost 6 bases and J lost 4 bases. Germline CDR1 and CDR2: SQVTM and ANQGSEA. The length of the CDR3 is 13 residues. CDR3 region: CSVGTGPTGELFF. In DNA form, the CDR3 reads TGCAGCGTGGGGACAGGGCCCACCGGGGAGCTGTTTTTT.

The chain combines TRBV5-4 with TRBJ1-6; TRBD1 matches 8 bases. Germline CDR1 reads SGHNT; CDR2 reads YYREEE (reference sequence). The CDR3 extends over 16 amino acids. Unmatched junction bases numbered 10, after V lost 3 bases and J lost 8 bases. The DNA of the CDR3 is TGTGCCAGCAGCTCTGGACAGGGCCCTCCCTATTCACCCCTCCACTTT. Amino acids: CASSSGQGPPYSPLHF.

CDR3 region: CASRRREGRLGEQFF. CDR3 DNA: TGTGCCAGCCGACGCCGGGAGGGCCGACTGGGTGAGCAGTTCTTC. The chain uses TRBV19 and TRBJ2-1; 8 bases are a match to TRBD2. Germline V gene data show CDR1 as LNHDA and CDR2 as SQIVND (reference sequence). V shed 9 bases and J 9 bases; nucleotides not matched to a gene: 16. This CDR3 region has 15 residues.

The sample holds a few counts of this clone. This sequence joins TRBV5-4 and TRBJ1-6, with TRBD1 as a possible D gene (5 bases). Trimming shortened V by 1 base and J by 7 bases, and 12 bases separated the two germline ends. CDR1 SGHNT and CDR2 YYREEE come from the germline V gene (reference sequence). This CDR3 has 15 residues. The CDR3 protein is CASSLPGRGNSPLHF. The CDR3 DNA follows: TGTGCCAGCAGCTTGCCAGGGCGGGGGAATTCACCCCTCCACTTT.

The chain combines TRBV6-5 with TRBJ2-5; D possibly corresponds to TRBD1 (6 bases). The germline V gene encodes CDR1 MNHEY and CDR2 SVGAGI. Trimming took 4 bases from V and 1 from J, leaving 10 bases between them. The CDR3 extends over 14 amino acids. For the CDR3, the DNA is TGTGCCAGCAGTTTCCAGGGGTTCCAAGAGACCCAGTACTTC. Residues: CASSFQGFQETQYF.

This clone occurred once. This chain joins TRBV11-2 and TRBJ2-6, with D hard to call. The CDR3 is made up of 14 amino acids. Germline lookup yields CDR1 SGHAT and CDR2 FQNNGV. V shed 5 bases and J shed 7 bases, with 12 bases lying between them. The CDR3 DNA is TGTGCCAGCAGCCCACGTTTGGGCGCCAACGTCCTGACTTTC. Its protein is CASSPRLGANVLTF.

V gene TRBV5-1 combines with J gene TRBJ2-1, with 7 positions matching TRBD2. The CDR3 runs to 11 residues. CDR1 and CDR2 (germline): SGHRS, YFSETQ. J lost 9 bases, V lost 5 bases, and 2 bases had no gene match. The DNA for the CDR3 is TGCGCCAGCAGACTAGCGACTGAGCAGTTCTTC. Amino acid sequence: CASRLATEQFF.

This rearrangement joins TRBV7-8 to TRBJ1-1; TRBD1 agrees at 8 bases. With 5 bases clipped from V and 3 bases from J, the junction kept 11 bases outside the gene matches. Germline V lookup: CDR1 SGHVS, CDR2 FQNEAQ. This CDR3 region has 16 residues. DNA of the CDR3: TGTGCCAGCAGCCGGGACAGGTGGAGTAAGGACACTGAAGCTTTCTTT. Its protein is CASSRDRWSKDTEAFF. The full variable domain, rest sourced from reference TRBV7-8 and TRBJ1-1, is GAGVSQSPRYKVAKRGQDVALRCDPISGHVSLFWYQQALGQGPEFLTYFQNEAQLDKSGLPSDRFFAERPEGSVSTLKIQRTQQEDSAVYLCASSRDRWSKDTEAFFGQGTRLTVV.